The 8 T cell receptor beta chains presented below share a single source sample, sequenced in a study of T cells in Graves' hyperthyroidism and ophthalmopathy. Amplified regions were TCR beta CDR3 sequences from RNA transcripts. During a first-round RT-PCR of the TCR CDR3, the HTBI primer set was used. From the multiplex PCR reads, TCRdb called clonotypes with MiXCR, one entry per CDR3 protein. The repertoire holds over 500,000 distinct CDR3 sequences, with 40% to 50% as singletons. The sample comprised peripheral blood or thyroid tissue (not recorded which). Receptors were obtained from an adult woman with Graves' disease, either hyperthyroidism or ophthalmopathy (not recorded which).

This clonotype was seen many times. This chain uses TRBV7-2 with TRBJ2-2; D gene ambiguous. CDR1 is SGHTA and CDR2 is FQGNSA in the germline V gene. The CDR3 runs to 14 residues. The V end was cut by 6 bases, the J end by 3 bases, with 11 bases between. CDR3 DNA: TGTGCCAGCAGGACCCAGATGGACACCGGGGAGCTGTTTTTT. This codes for CASRTQMDTGELFF.

The J gene is TRBJ2-7, the V gene TRBV10-3, with unresolved D. Trimming stripped 2 bases from V and 4 bases from J, with 9 bases between. The CDR3 covers 13 residues. The germline CDR1 and CDR2 sequences are ENHRY and SYGVKD. The CDR3 region has the DNA TGTGCCATCAGTGAGCCCCCAGTGTACGAGCAGTACTTC. As protein: CAISEPPVYEQYF.

This clonotype came up many times. The gene calls are TRBV7-9 and TRBJ1-2; the match to TRBD1 covers 7 bases. The CDR3 covers 15 residues. Losses at the gene ends were 3 bases for V and 5 bases for J; bases not matched to a gene: 9. Germline values: CDR1 SEHNR, CDR2 FQNEAQ (reference sequence). The CDR3 region has the DNA TGTGCCAGCAGCTTGCACATGACAGGGCTATATGGCTACACCTTC. Protein sequence: CASSLHMTGLYGYTF. Based on the CDR3 plus reference TRBV7-9 and TRBJ1-2, the full variable domain is DTGVSQNPRHKITKRGQNVTFRCDPISEHNRLYWYRQTLGQGPEFLTYFQNEAQLEKSRLLSDRFSAERPKGSFSTLEIQRTEQGDSAMYLCASSLHMTGLYGYTFGSGTRLTVV.

The rearrangement links TRBV7-8 to TRBJ2-5, with D perhaps TRBD2 (6 bases). The V gene's germline CDR1 is SGHVS and CDR2 FQNEAQ. Trimming stripped 8 bases from V and 2 bases from J, with 24 bases between. This CDR3 is 17 amino acids long. The CDR3 DNA reads as TGTGCCAGCCAATCGCGTCGGGGGAACGAACGGCAAGAGACCCAGTACTTC. Encoded protein: CASQSRRGNERQETQYF.

This chain joins TRBV2 and TRBJ2-5; a possible D gene is TRBD2 (5 bases). Germline lookup yields CDR1 SNHLY and CDR2 FYNNEI. The CDR3 length is 14 residues. Between the trimmed V and J ends, which lost 6 bases and 0 bases, there was a span of 11 bases. CDR3 amino acids: CASRLPGNQETQYF. The CDR3 DNA follows: TGTGCCAGCAGATTACCCGGGAACCAAGAGACCCAGTACTTC.

A word on this clonotype: The missing conserved phenylalanine or tryptophan at the end of this CDR3 makes a read error likely. V is TRBV7-2 and J is TRBJ2-2; 10 bases align to TRBD1. The CDR3 runs to 14 residues. Losses at the gene ends were 10 bases for V and 4 bases for J; bases not matched to a gene: 6. Germline CDR1 and CDR2: SGHTA and FQGNSA. This CDR3 is CATAGDRGTGELFV. The CDR3, as DNA: TGTGCCACGGCTGGGGACAGGGGCACCGGGGAGCTGTTTGTC.

Remarks on this clonotype: A much larger clone is a single base away; this may be a read error. V is TRBV5-6 and J is TRBJ1-1, with 11 bases identical to TRBD1. CDR3 size: 14 residues. With 8 bases clipped from V and 4 bases from J, the junction kept 7 bases outside the gene matches. From germline, CDR1 is SGHDT and CDR2 YYEEEE. The CDR3 DNA follows: TGTGCCAGTCCGGGACAGGGGGTTCGCACTGAAGCTTTCTTT. Residues: CASPGQGVRTEAFF.

At least ten counts were recorded for this clonotype. The chain carries TRBV7-9 and TRBJ1-1; TRBD1 might be the D (5 bases). The CDR3 totals 15 residues. Looked up from germline, CDR1 is SEHNR and CDR2 is FQNEAQ (reference sequence). Trimming removed 9 bases at V and 0 bases at J, with 17 bases between. The CDR3 DNA is TGTGCCAGGGGCCAACAGGTGCCATTGAACACTGAAGCTTTCTTT. Encoded protein: CARGQQVPLNTEAFF. Full variable domain (rest looked up from reference TRBV7-9 and TRBJ1-1): DTGVSQNPRHKITKRGQNVTFRCDPISEHNRLYWYRQTLGQGPEFLTYFQNEAQLEKSRLLSDRFSAERPKGSFSTLEIQRTEQGDSAMYLCARGQQVPLNTEAFFGQGTRLTVV.